Listed below are T cell receptor beta chains from one sample, sequenced in a study of OX40 agonist ivuxolimab in advanced cancers. This table comes from immunoSEQ multiplex PCR, and its TCRdb copy is limited to in-frame clones, with some not included. The sample records 65,000 to 95,000 clones, roughly 90% being singletons. This specimen consisted of CD4+ or CD8+ T cells sorted from blood, obtained in a trial of the OX40 agonist ivuxolimab. All receptors derive from an adult with an advanced solid tumor such as melanoma, head and neck, liver or kidney cancer. CDR3s include the opening cysteine and the closing phenylalanine or tryptophan. A D gene is named only where the DNA matches it firmly. Expanded clones are given a class, and other clones once, few, many or no size at all.

J: TRBJ2-7; V: TRBV19; size: once; D: -; CDR3: CASSTGTHYEQYF; DNA: TGTGCCAGTAGTACGGGGACTCACTACGAGCAGTACTTC
J: TRBJ2-5; V: TRBV18; size: once; D: -; CDR3: CASSPPNNQETQYF; DNA: TGTGCCAGCTCACCACCTAACAACCAAGAGACCCAGTACTTC
J: TRBJ1-6; V: TRBV4-2; size: -; D: TRBD1; CDR3: CASSQDLAGGTGSPLHF; DNA: TGTGCCAGCAGCCAAGATCTGGCAGGGGGCACAGGTTCACCCCTCCACTTT
J: TRBJ1-2; V: TRBV19; size: -; D: -; CDR3: CASTNLGGLYGYTF; DNA: TGTGCCAGCACTAACCTAGGGGGTTTATATGGCTACACCTTC
J: TRBJ2-7; V: TRBV9; size: -; D: TRBD1; CDR3: CASSQGQGSSYEQYF; DNA: TGTGCCAGCAGCCAGGGACAGGGGAGCTCCTACGAGCAGTACTTC
J: TRBJ2-3; V: TRBV15; size: -; D: -; CDR3: CATSRDLGVDTQYF; DNA: TGTGCCACCAGCAGAGATTTAGGGGTAGATACGCAGTATTTT
J: TRBJ2-4; V: TRBV11-3; size: -; D: -; CDR3: CASSFVVDGFQYF; DNA: TGTGCCAGCAGCTTTGTCGTGGACGGTTTTCAGTACTTC
J: TRBJ1-4; V: TRBV27; size: -; D: -; CDR3: CASSSPPGEKLFF; DNA: TGTGCCAGCAGCTCCCCCCCTGGGGAAAAACTGTTTTTT
J: TRBJ2-1; V: TRBV5-8; size: -; D: -; CDR3: CASSLVISLGNEQFF; DNA: TGTGCCAGCAGCTTGGTGATTTCATTGGGGAATGAGCAGTTCTTC
J: TRBJ2-6; V: TRBV27; size: -; D: -; CDR3: CASSIRLAGANVLTF; DNA: TGTGCCAGCAGTATCCGGCTCGCTGGGGCCAACGTCCTGACTTTC
J: TRBJ2-7; V: TRBV5-1; size: -; D: TRBD2; CDR3: CASSLSREGEQYF; DNA: TGCGCCAGCAGCTTAAGCAGGGAGGGCGAGCAGTACTTC
J: TRBJ2-1; V: TRBV7-3; size: once; D: TRBD2; CDR3: CASSPGLEDYNEQFF; DNA: TGTGCCAGCAGCCCAGGACTAGAGGATTACAATGAGCAGTTCTTC
J: TRBJ2-3; V: TRBV5-1; size: -; D: TRBD2; CDR3: CASSLGGRKTDTQYF; DNA: TGCGCCAGCAGCTTGGGCGGGAGGAAAACAGATACGCAGTATTTT
J: TRBJ2-2; V: TRBV7-9; size: few; D: TRBD1; CDR3: CASSWTGNTGELFF; DNA: TGTGCCAGCAGTTGGACAGGGAACACCGGGGAGCTGTTTTTT
J: TRBJ2-1; V: TRBV6-6; size: -; D: TRBD2; CDR3: CASSYPLAGTYNEQFF; DNA: TGTGCCAGCAGTTACCCACTAGCGGGAACCTACAATGAGCAGTTCTTC
J: TRBJ2-7; V: TRBV7-7; size: -; D: -; CDR3: CASSLNIRGEQYF; DNA: TGTGCTAGCAGCTTAAATATACGGGGCGAGCAGTACTTC
J: TRBJ2-5; V: TRBV6-1; size: -; D: -; CDR3: CASSAPLPAQETQYF; DNA: TGTGCCAGCAGTGCACCCCTCCCCGCCCAAGAGACCCAGTACTTC